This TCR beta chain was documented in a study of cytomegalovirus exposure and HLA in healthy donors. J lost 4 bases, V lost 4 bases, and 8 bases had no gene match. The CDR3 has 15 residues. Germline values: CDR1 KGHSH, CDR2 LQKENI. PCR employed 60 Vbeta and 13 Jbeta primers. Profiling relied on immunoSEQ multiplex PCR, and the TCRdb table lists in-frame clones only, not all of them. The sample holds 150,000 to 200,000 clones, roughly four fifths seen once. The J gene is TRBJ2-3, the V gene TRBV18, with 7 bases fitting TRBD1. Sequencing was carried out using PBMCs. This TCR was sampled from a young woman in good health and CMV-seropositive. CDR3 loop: CASSHSRQGADTQYF. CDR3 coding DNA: TGTGCCAGCTCACATAGTAGACAGGGTGCAGATACGCAGTATTTT.